The 22 T cell receptor beta chains in this list originate from one sample, sequenced in a study of cytomegalovirus exposure and HLA in healthy donors. Both 60 Vbeta primers and 13 Jbeta primers went into the PCR. Method: immunoSEQ multiplex PCR; TCRdb's copy keeps in-frame clones and lacks some. The sample has 150,000 to 200,000 clones, almost 85% seen once. Sequenced input: PBMCs. The receptors stem from a boy aged 10-17 years in good health and CMV-seronegative.

The chain links TRBV5-4 to TRBJ2-3; 11 nucleotides agree with TRBD2. CDR1 and CDR2 (germline): SGHNT, YYREEE (reference sequence). This CDR3 has 16 amino acids. V trimming: 0 bases; J trimming: 4 bases; junction bases outside the gene matches: 4. CDR3 loop: CASSLGGSGGADTQYF. DNA for the CDR3: TGTGCCAGCAGCTTGGGGGGTAGCGGGGGGGCAGATACGCAGTATTTT.

The J gene is TRBJ2-7, the V gene TRBV7-2; 8 nucleotides align to TRBD2. With 4 bases clipped from V and 3 bases from J, the junction kept 8 bases outside the gene matches. The CDR3 totals 15 residues. Germline loops: CDR1 SGHTA, CDR2 FQGNSA. The chain's CDR3 is CASSSLRGVVYEQYF. DNA of the CDR3: TGTGCCAGCAGCTCACTGCGGGGGGTCGTCTACGAGCAGTACTTC.

This sequence joins TRBV28 and TRBJ2-3, with D unclear. The CDR3 spans 15 residues. Germline V gives CDR1 MDHEN, CDR2 SYDVKM. Trimming shortened V by 3 bases and J by 6 bases, and 16 bases separated the two germline ends. CDR3 in amino acids: CASSFPFGLTDTQYF. The DNA for the CDR3 is TGTGCCAGCAGTTTTCCGTTTGGCCTCACGGATACGCAGTATTTT.

This chain joins TRBV2 and TRBJ1-6; no clear D. Trimming took 2 bases from V and 9 from J, leaving 26 bases between them. The CDR3 is 19 amino acids. Per germline, CDR1 SNHLY and CDR2 FYNNEI. CDR3 DNA sequence: TGTGCCAGCAGTGAATCGTTTCCAGAGGAAATTACACTGACTTCACCCCTCCACTTT. This translates into CASSESFPEEITLTSPLHF.

The chain employs TRBV27 and TRBJ1-6, with D perhaps TRBD1 (6 bases). The length of the CDR3 is 19 residues. Germline loops: CDR1 MNHEY, CDR2 SMNVEV (reference sequence). The V and J ends lost 5 bases and 2 bases respectively, with 22 bases between them. CDR3 nucleotides: TGTGCCAGCAGTACCTACCGGGACATACTAGAACCCTATAATTCACCCCTCCACTTT. It specifies CASSTYRDILEPYNSPLHF.

This clone was detected once. The chain recombines TRBV7-8 with TRBJ1-2; 10 nucleotides agree with TRBD1. Germline values: CDR1 SGHVS, CDR2 FQNEAQ. CDR3 length: 17 amino acids. Trimming at V came to 5 bases and at J to 6 bases, leaving 15 bases not matched to a gene. The CDR3 sequence: CASSLPDRGFLFDGYTF. CDR3 coding DNA: TGTGCCAGCAGCCTACCGGACAGGGGGTTTTTGTTCGATGGCTACACCTTC.

The chain couples TRBV28 to TRBJ2-7, with D perhaps TRBD1 (6 bases). V gave up 8 bases and J gave up 7 bases, with 18 bases separating them. CDR3 size: 13 residues. Germline-derived CDR1 and CDR2 are MDHEN and SYDVKM. The DNA for the CDR3 is TGTGCCAGCCGCAGGGGTGGACGAGGGGAGCAGTACTTC. It yields the protein CASRRGGRGEQYF.

The V and J genes are TRBV29-1 and TRBJ1-1; the D gene is possibly TRBD1 (5 bases). V shed 3 bases and J shed 5 bases, with 13 bases lying between them. CDR1 and CDR2 (germline): SQVTM, ANQGSEA. The CDR3 contains 13 residues. The DNA for the CDR3 is TGCAGCGTTGAGGGGCGACAACGGACTGAAGCTTTCTTT. Amino acids: CSVEGRQRTEAFF.

The chain combines TRBV5-6 with TRBJ1-1; D remains ambiguous. Germline loops: CDR1 SGHDT, CDR2 YYEEEE. This CDR3 is built from 14 residues. The V gene lost 0 bases and the J gene lost 2 bases, with 8 bases spanning the gap. The CDR3 DNA follows: TGTGCCAGCAGCTTGGGACTTCAAAACACTGAAGCTTTCTTT. Amino acid sequence: CASSLGLQNTEAFF.

The rearrangement links TRBV11-2 to TRBJ1-1; D not certain. CDR3 length: 12 residues. The germline V gene encodes CDR1 SGHAT and CDR2 FQNNGV. Trimming took 6 bases from V and 4 from J, leaving 9 bases between them. CDR3 sequence (DNA): TGTGCCAGCAGGCATCAGGTCACTGAAGCTTTCTTT. As protein: CASRHQVTEAFF.

The gene calls are TRBV5-6 and TRBJ2-7; 14 nucleotides align to TRBD2. There are 16 residues in the CDR3. Germline CDR1 and CDR2: SGHDT and YYEEEE. V lost 2 bases, J lost 4 bases, and 5 bases stayed unmatched. CDR3 nucleotide sequence: TGTGCCAGCAGCTTAGTGGGACTAGCGGGAGCATACGAGCAGTACTTC. Translating gives CASSLVGLAGAYEQYF.

V is TRBV19 and J is TRBJ2-1; 8 bases are a match to TRBD2. The CDR3 loop spans 16 amino acids. Germline CDR1 reads LNHDA; CDR2 reads SQIVND (reference sequence). V shed 5 bases, J shed 5 bases, and the junction held 11 bases outside the gene matches. The DNA of the CDR3 is TGTGCCAGTAGTCCCCGATGGGCGGGAGGAGACAATGAGCAGTTCTTC. This codes for CASSPRWAGGDNEQFF.

The genes are TRBV7-9 and TRBJ2-3; 7 bases match TRBD2. The CDR3 totals 16 residues. Germline CDR1 reads SEHNR; CDR2 reads FQNEAQ (reference sequence). V gave up 5 bases and J gave up 2 bases; unmatched junction bases: 10. This chain's CDR3 is CASSPSQGDYTDTQYF. The CDR3 region has the DNA TGTGCCAGCAGCCCCAGCCAAGGGGACTACACAGATACGCAGTATTTT.

Remarks on this clone: Different DNA sequences within this sample yield the same CDR3. This rearrangement joins TRBV6-1 to TRBJ1-5; possibly TRBD1 for D (5 bases). Germline CDR1 is MNHNS and CDR2 is SASEGT. V was shortened by 1 base and J by 9 bases, with 10 bases between the two germline ends. This CDR3 is 13 amino acids long. This CDR3 reads CASSEGTILPQHF. The CDR3 DNA reads as TGTGCCAGCAGTGAAGGGACAATCCTGCCCCAGCATTTT.

This chain connects TRBV9 to TRBJ1-5; D might be TRBD1 (6 bases). The CDR3 consists of 13 residues. CDR1 and CDR2 from the germline V gene are SGDLS and YYNGEE. Trimming left V 2 bases short and J 6 bases short, with 9 bases between. Written as DNA, the CDR3 is TGTGCCAGCAGCGTGGGGGGGCCTCAGCCCCAGCATTTT. Encoded protein: CASSVGGPQPQHF.

As for this clone: A read error may produce the germline difference seen at one junction end. The chain recombines TRBV7-9 with TRBJ2-1, with 9 bases identical to TRBD1. CDR3 size: 15 residues. The germline V gene has CDR1 SEHNR and CDR2 FQNEAQ (reference sequence). The CDR3 DNA is TGTTCCAGCAGCCCGCCGACAGGGGGATACAATGAGCAGTTCTTC. Its protein product is CSSSPPTGGYNEQFF.

The rearrangement uses TRBV5-4 and TRBJ1-1; 12 nucleotides agree with TRBD1. Germline lookup yields CDR1 SGHNT and CDR2 YYREEE (reference sequence). V dropped 4 bases and J dropped 7; count of bases not matched to a gene: 8. CDR3 length: 15 residues. The CDR3 spells CASSPGQGAIGEAFF. The CDR3 DNA reads TGTGCCAGCAGCCCGGGACAGGGGGCGATTGGTGAAGCTTTCTTT.

This clone was seen once. The gene calls are TRBV6-1 and TRBJ1-5; 7 bases match TRBD1. CDR3 size: 14 residues. CDR1 MNHNS and CDR2 SASEGT come from the germline V gene. J gave up 4 bases and V 7 bases, and 7 bases lay outside the gene matches. The CDR3 coding sequence is TGTGCCAGCATTCTCGGACAGGAGAATCAGCCCCAGCATTTT. Translating gives CASILGQENQPQHF.

A single count supports this clone. CDR3 in DNA: TGTGCCAGCAGTCAAGACGGGACGGACAGCACCTACGAGCAGTACTTC. Residues: CASSQDGTDSTYEQYF. The rearrangement links TRBV27 to TRBJ2-7; tentatively, D is TRBD1 (6 bases). CDR1 is MNHEY and CDR2 is SMNVEV in the germline V gene (reference sequence). The CDR3 extends over 16 amino acids. V gave up 5 bases and J gave up 2 bases, with 19 bases separating them.

This clone was recorded once. The chain is built from TRBV19 and TRBJ1-2; D gene ambiguous. The CDR3 loop spans 13 amino acids. V was clipped by 6 bases and J by 6 bases, with 14 bases between them. Looked up from germline, CDR1 is LNHDA and CDR2 is SQIVND (reference sequence). CDR3 residues: CASRAAPLNGYTF. The CDR3 bases are TGTGCCAGTAGGGCGGCACCACTAAATGGCTACACCTTC.

V usage is TRBV5-1 and J usage is TRBJ1-6; D not resolved. The CDR3 contains 14 residues. CDR1 is SGHRS, CDR2 YFSETQ, per germline. The V and J ends lost 3 bases and 5 bases respectively, with 9 bases between them. CDR3 amino acids: CASSSPGDNSPLHF. In nucleotides, the CDR3 is TGCGCCAGCAGCTCCCCGGGAGATAATTCACCCCTCCACTTT. The full variable domain, completed using reference TRBV5-1 and TRBJ1-6, is KAGVTQTPRYLIKTRGQQVTLSCSPISGHRSVSWYQQTPGQGLQFLFEYFSETQRNKGNFPGRFSGRQFSNSRSEMNVSTLELGDSALYLCASSSPGDNSPLHFGNGTRLTVT.

The V call is TRBV9, the J call TRBJ1-2, with 7 nucleotides matching TRBD1. CDR1 is SGDLS, CDR2 YYNGEE, per germline. After removal of 7 bases from V and 2 bases from J, the junction contained 8 bases not matched to a gene. This CDR3 is 14 amino acids long. This CDR3 reads CASLRQGTNYGYTF. Written as DNA, the CDR3 is TGTGCCAGCTTAAGACAGGGCACGAACTATGGCTACACCTTC. Filled out from reference TRBV9 and TRBJ1-2, the complete variable domain reads DSGVTQTPKHLITATGQRVTLRCSPRSGDLSVYWYQQSLDQGLQFLIQYYNGEERAKGNILERFSAQQFPDLHSELNLSSLELGDSALYFCASLRQGTNYGYTFGSGTRLTVV.